This T cell receptor (beta chain) was identified during a study of T cells in localized non-small cell lung cancer (dated by TCRdb to 2018 to 2021). In terms of the full investigation: The study examined T cell repertoires in 236 patients with early-stage NSCLC and compared tumors with uninvolved tumor-adjacent lungs. The cohort was made up of some 240 treatment-naive NSCLC patients whose localized lung tumors had been resected. The mean age of the NSCLC patients was about 62 years, with about 130 men and 100 to 110 women.

At diagnosis, peripheral blood, uninvolved tumor-adjacent lung and tumor were collected and were preserved as a mix of fresh-frozen and FFPE material. For TCR repertoire profiling, blood samples were analyzed in the form of peripheral blood mononuclear cells. The immunoSEQ Assay was used to sequence TCR beta CDR3 regions from DNA. On the study's bioinformatics: To compute T cell density, TCR beta template counts were normalized to usable DNA, which was estimated by amplifying housekeeping genes. Richness was estimated using the preseqR package, with extrapolation to 400,000 templates for PBMC samples and to 120,000 templates for tissue samples. Clonality was defined by subtracting Pielou's evenness from one. Tissue-enriched TCRs were identified by differential abundance testing using productive amino-acid clonotypes, minimum total count 5 and alpha 0.1. Repertoire overlap between compartments was quantified with the Jaccard Index and Morisita Overlap Index. GLIPH grouped TCR beta CDR3s together with public tetramer-defined viral CDR3s, and a viral motif had to include at least three viral sequences and also show V-gene enrichment. TCRdb provides this immuneACCESS table in a form limited to in-frame rearrangements. Some clones are lacking; in checked studies, under half of them reflect an unresolved V gene, and why the rest are absent is not known. V and J calls and clone size are as listed in that table; D and trimming were resolved from the DNA. Across this sample there are more than 30,000 clones, with approximately 91% seen only once. The top ten clonotypes cover 4.2% of the sample.

Findings and caveats that apply to the study as a whole: A median of about 50 of the top 100 tumor clones turned up in the paired uninvolved adjacent lung, and 25 to 35 of those clones also ranked among the top 100 of that same adjacent lung. Longer overall survival was associated with higher blood T cell density, whereas shorter survival was associated with higher adjacent-lung clonality. Uninvolved tumor-adjacent lung showed the highest T cell clonality, higher than tumor, which suggests more focused antigenic responses in the uninvolved tumor-adjacent lung. Because multi-region sequencing of the tumors was not done, intratumor heterogeneity could not be ruled out. Since the design was exploratory, TCR variables were selected using unadjusted p-values with no false-discovery rate correction.

On this clone: The clone's antigen remains unknown. Per-base quality was not reported, and no clone a single base away is much larger than it.

The sequence came from a woman aged 40-70 years with stage III lung adenocarcinoma. The material sequenced was peripheral blood mononuclear cells, taken before any cancer treatment.

The DNA sequence follows: TGTGCCAGCAGCGATAGGGCCCGGAACACTGAAGCTTTCTTT. It translates to CASSDRARNTEAFF. The chain joins TRBV5-4 to TRBJ1-1; no D gene call is confident. The CDR3 covers 14 residues, taking in both the cysteine and the phenylalanine. Of all the DNA, just the CDR3 is kept, 42 bases in frame from base 1. Based on the germline V gene (reference sequence), the CDR1 and CDR2 sequences are SGHNT and YYREEE. The junction shows trimming of 4 bases on V and 1 base on J, plus 11 bases between the germline ends.